This passage covers 20 T cell receptor beta chains from one sample sequenced in a study of blood T cell repertoires in COVID-19. Assay used: immunoSEQ multiplex PCR; TCRdb lists only in-frame clones, some missing. The sample lists 200,000 to 250,000 clones, approximately 81% seen once, with around 0.96% in the top ten. The specimen was peripheral blood. All receptors derive from a man aged 40-55 years with acute or convalescent COVID-19.

J is TRBJ2-5 and V is TRBV11-2, with 9 bases matching TRBD2. Germline values: CDR1 SGHAT, CDR2 FQNNGV. The CDR3 length is 16 residues. Trimming removed 6 bases from V and 4 bases from J; junction bases left unmatched: 12. Here the CDR3 DNA reads TGTGCCAGCAGAATCCGGGAATCGGGACTAGCAGAGACCCAGTACTTC. It codes for CASRIRESGLAETQYF. The whole variable domain, filled in from reference TRBV11-2 and TRBJ2-5, reads EAGVAQSPRYKIIEKRQSVAFWCNPISGHATLYWYQQILGQGPKLLIQFQNNGVVDDSQLPKDRFSAERLKGVDSTLKIQPAKLEDSAVYLCASRIRESGLAETQYFGPGTRLLVL.

The CDR3 spells CASSYRDRGTYEQYF. CDR3 nucleotide sequence: TGTGCCAGCAGTTACAGAGACAGGGGTACCTACGAGCAGTACTTC. This chain links TRBV6-5 with TRBJ2-7; 8 nucleotides agree with TRBD1. The CDR3 runs 15 residues. CDR1 and CDR2 (germline): MNHEY, SVGAGI. Unmatched junction bases numbered 5, after V lost 2 bases and J lost 2 bases.

This sequence joins TRBV5-1 and TRBJ1-3; D is unclear. This CDR3 is built from 15 residues. Germline V gene sequence: CDR1 SGHRS, CDR2 YFSETQ. With 4 bases removed from V and 0 bases from J, the gap between germline ends came to 11 bases. CDR3 DNA: TGCGCCAGCAGCCCCGACATCGGCTCTGGAAACACCATATATTTT. It is translated as CASSPDIGSGNTIYF.

About this clone: Other DNA sequences of this sample code for an identical CDR3. The V call is TRBV2, the J call TRBJ1-6; D is ambiguous. V lost 3 bases and J lost 3, with 3 bases in between. The CDR3 length is 13 residues. Germline V gene sequence: CDR1 SNHLY, CDR2 FYNNEI. In DNA, the CDR3 is TGTGCCAGCAGTGACAGCTATAATTCACCCCTCCACTTT. It encodes CASSDSYNSPLHF.

In this sample, this clone turned up once. The chain carries TRBV5-6 and TRBJ1-4, with TRBD1 identical over 9 bases. Losses at the gene ends were 4 bases for V and 5 bases for J; bases not matched to a gene: 12. The CDR3 runs 17 residues. Per the germline V gene, CDR1 is SGHDT and CDR2 is YYEEEE. The CDR3 sequence: CASSGGGQGKGNEKLFF. The DNA for the CDR3 is TGTGCCAGCAGCGGCGGGGGACAGGGTAAGGGGAATGAAAAACTGTTTTTT. The variable domain in full, with the rest retrieved from reference TRBV5-6 and TRBJ1-4, is DAGVTQSPTHLIKTRGQQVTLRCSPKSGHDTVSWYQQALGQGPQFIFQYYEEEERQRGNFPDRFSGHQFPNYSSELNVNALLLGDSALYLCASSGGGQGKGNEKLFFGSGTQLSVL.

The DNA for the CDR3 is TGCGCCAGCAGCCAAGCCCCCTTTTCGGGGGGTTCCTACGAGCAGTACTTC. Translating it yields CASSQAPFSGGSYEQYF. The rearrangement uses TRBV4-1 and TRBJ2-7; 7 positions match TRBD2. The ends lost 1 base at V and 1 base at J; junction bases unmatched: 10. The CDR3 contains 17 residues. Germline CDR1 and CDR2: MGHRA and YSYEKL.

This clone came up once. This sequence joins TRBV28 and TRBJ2-7; 11 bases line up with TRBD1. This CDR3 has 16 amino acids. Germline assignment: CDR1 MDHEN and CDR2 SYDVKM. V lost 4 bases and J lost 4; bases outside the gene matches: 9. The CDR3 is CASSSPLWDRGYEQYF. DNA of the CDR3: TGTGCCAGCAGTTCCCCTTTGTGGGACAGGGGGTACGAGCAGTACTTC.

The gene calls are TRBV5-1 and TRBJ2-7; D is possibly TRBD2 (6 bases). V gave up 3 bases and J gave up 5 bases, with 15 bases separating them. The CDR3 runs 14 residues. In germline, CDR1 is SGHRS, CDR2 YFSETQ. The CDR3 DNA follows: TGCGCCAGCAGCTCCCCAACGGGGGTCGACGAGCAGTACTTC. Protein sequence: CASSSPTGVDEQYF.

The chain links TRBV12-5 to TRBJ1-2; 7 bases align to TRBD1. Germline assignment: CDR1 LGHNT and CDR2 FRNRAP. This CDR3 has 16 residues. V trimming: 1 base; J trimming: 8 bases; junction bases outside the gene matches: 13. CDR3 sequence reads: CASGLATSGGQGGYTF. The DNA for the CDR3 is TGTGCTAGTGGTTTGGCTACTTCAGGGGGGCAGGGAGGCTACACCTTC.

The J gene is TRBJ1-1, the V gene TRBV12-3 or TRBV12-4; D remains ambiguous. The V end was cut by 3 bases, the J end by 6 bases, with 5 bases between. The CDR3 runs 11 residues. Here the CDR3 DNA reads TGTGCCAGCAGTTTTGCGGCTGAAGCTTTCTTT. It codes for CASSFAAEAFF.

J is TRBJ2-3 and V is TRBV9; TRBD2 agrees at 9 bases. The germline V gene encodes CDR1 SGDLS and CDR2 YYNGEE. J lost 5 bases, V lost 6 bases, and 10 bases had no gene match. CDR3 length: 15 residues. Written as DNA, the CDR3 is TGTGCCAGCACCTGGGGGCGGGGGGGCCTAGATACGCAGTATTTT. It codes for CASTWGRGGLDTQYF.

About this clone: At the DNA level, this CDR3 is encoded by other sequences in the same sample as well. V usage is TRBV7-9 and J usage is TRBJ2-6; D gene ambiguous. The CDR3 extends over 15 amino acids. V lost 2 bases and J 0 bases, leaving 5 bases between the germline ends. Per germline, CDR1 SEHNR and CDR2 FQNEAQ (reference sequence). The CDR3 loop is CASSLRVSGANVLTF. The CDR3 DNA follows: TGTGCCAGCAGCTTACGGGTCTCTGGGGCCAACGTCCTGACTTTC.

The chain has TRBV30 and TRBJ1-3; 9 positions match TRBD1. CDR1 is GTSNPN and CDR2 is SVGIG in the germline V gene (reference sequence). This CDR3 region has 14 residues. Trimming took 3 bases from V and 2 from J; bases not matched to a gene: 2. The CDR3 bases are TGTGCCTGGAGGGACAGGGGAGCTGGAAACACCATATATTTT. It is translated as CAWRDRGAGNTIYF.

The table lists this clone with a count of one. The CDR3 sequence: CASSQSPTGRLTTEAFF. As DNA, the CDR3 is TGCGCCAGCAGCCAATCTCCAACAGGCCGCCTGACTACTGAAGCTTTCTTT. The rearrangement uses TRBV4-3 and TRBJ1-1; D is perhaps TRBD1 (5 bases). The germline V gene encodes CDR1 LGHNA and CDR2 YSLEER. CDR3 length equals 17 residues. V was clipped by 2 bases and J by 5 bases, with 21 bases between them.

The gene calls are TRBV29-1 and TRBJ1-4, with D possibly matching TRBD1 (6 bases). The V end was cut by 4 bases, the J end by 2 bases, with 8 bases between. The CDR3 is 13 residues long. The germline gives CDR1 SQVTM, CDR2 ANQGSEA. The CDR3 protein is CSVGGQTNEKLFF. CDR3 DNA sequence: TGCAGCGTTGGGGGGCAGACTAATGAAAAACTGTTTTTT.

Only one count was recorded for this clone. The rearrangement joins TRBV20-1 to TRBJ1-1, with D possibly matching TRBD1 (5 bases). The CDR3 is 11 residues long. Germline V gene sequence: CDR1 DFQATT, CDR2 SNEGSKA (reference sequence). Trimming removed 5 bases from V and 7 bases from J, with 11 bases in between. CDR3 nucleotide sequence: TGCAGTGCTCTGGGGCACCTTGAAGCTTTCTTT. Amino acid sequence: CSALGHLEAFF.

The chain employs TRBV10-2 and TRBJ1-1; tentatively, D is TRBD1 (6 bases). Trimming took off 0 bases at V and 3 bases at J, with 11 bases between the two ends. Germline CDR1 reads WSHSY; CDR2 reads SAAADI. The CDR3 has 15 amino acids. The DNA for the CDR3 is TGCGCCAGCAGTGAGTCCGGGAGGGGGGACACTGAAGCTTTCTTT. Protein sequence: CASSESGRGDTEAFF.

The J gene is TRBJ1-1, the V gene TRBV11-3; D is unclear. V was pared by 0 bases and J by 4 bases, with 6 bases between. The germline CDR1 and CDR2 sequences are SGHNT and YENEEA. The CDR3 has 13 residues. CDR3 DNA sequence: TGTGCCAGCAGCTTAGATGAGGCCACTGAAGCTTTCTTT. Protein: CASSLDEATEAFF.

This clone was counted between two and nine times. This chain links TRBV29-1 with TRBJ1-5, with TRBD1 as a possible D gene (6 bases). Germline loops: CDR1 SQVTM, CDR2 ANQGSEA. The CDR3 runs to 14 residues. The V end was cut by 2 bases, the J end by 1 base, with 9 bases between. CDR3 amino acids: CSVETGNSNQPQHF. In DNA, the CDR3 is TGCAGCGTTGAAACAGGGAACAGCAATCAGCCCCAGCATTTT.

The V and J genes are TRBV3-1 (or the pseudogene TRBV3-2) and TRBJ1-5; 7 bases are a match to TRBD1. V trimming: 5 bases; J trimming: 3 bases; junction bases outside the gene matches: 4. This CDR3 has 14 residues. CDR1 LGHDT and CDR2 YNNKEL come from the germline V gene (reference sequence). CDR3 protein: CASSLQGTNQPQHF. The CDR3 bases are TGTGCCAGCAGCTTACAGGGGACCAATCAGCCCCAGCATTTT.